The clone carrying this T cell receptor beta chain showed up just once. Per the authors' pipeline: ImmunoSEQ sequences covered only the junction and lacked quality scores; filtering therefore differed. The protocol was immunoSEQ multiplex PCR, while the TCRdb copy is restricted to in-frame clones and leaves out a portion. V, J and clone size are those of that table, while D and trimming were read from the DNA. The table includes just over 2,000,000 clones, 85% to 95% detected once. Naive CD8 populations comprised CD45RO-negative cells positively selected for CCR7, excluding terminally differentiated effector memory CD45RA+ cells. This specimen comes from a study of shared clonotypes between healthy human individuals. Study-wide background: With ages of 18 to 49, the donors were a couple of women and a few men.

This CDR3 spans 17 amino acids. Germline V gives CDR1 SQVTM, CDR2 ANQGSEA. Deletions cut 4 bases from V and 0 bases from J, with 22 bases between. The sample consisted of naive CD8+ T cells sorted from blood. The V gene is TRBV29-1, the J gene TRBJ2-7; D may correspond to TRBD1 or TRBD2 (5 bases each). The TCR was taken from a man in his late teens or twenties in good health. CDR3 in amino acids: CSVVPGDPNKISYEQYF. The CDR3 bases are TGCAGCGTTGTCCCCGGGGACCCGAACAAGATCTCCTACGAGCAGTACTTC.